Listed below are T cell receptor beta chains from one sample, sequenced in a study of T cells in Graves' hyperthyroidism and ophthalmopathy. One entry per CDR3 protein results from TCRdb running MiXCR on the multiplex PCR reads. Counted here are 490,000 or so distinct CDR3 sequences, approximately 16% occurring once; the ten biggest clones make up 25% to 35%. The sample consisted of blood. Receptors originate from a woman aged 30 to 39 with Graves' ophthalmopathy. Both conserved end residues are part of each CDR3. The D gene is left open where the match is weak. Where a row states a size, it is once, few, many or the class of an expanded clone; other rows omit it.

j_call clone_size v_call d_call cdr3_nt cdr3_aa
TRBJ2-3 many TRBV7-3 NA TGTGCCAGCAGCCCAGGGGCCAACCCCACAGATACGCAGTATTTT CASSPGANPTDTQYF
TRBJ2-1 NA TRBV12-3/TRBV12-4 NA TGTGCCAGCAGAAGGGACTCGGCCTACAATGAGCAGTTCTTC CASRRDSAYNEQFF
TRBJ2-7 many TRBV7-3 NA TGTGCCAGCAGCCTCTCGCAGGCCAGCTCCTACGAGCAGTACTTC CASSLSQASSYEQYF
TRBJ2-7 few TRBV4-1 NA TGCGCCAGCAAAGACCGGGACACCTCCTACGAGCAGTACTTC CASKDRDTSYEQYF
TRBJ2-7 many TRBV2 NA TGTGCCAGCAGTCCACGGTTTGTGTCCTACGAGCAGTACTTC CASSPRFVSYEQYF
TRBJ2-1 NA TRBV5-4 TRBD2 TGTGCCAGCAGCTTGATAGGACTAGCGTACAATGAGCAGTTCTTC CASSLIGLAYNEQFF
TRBJ2-7 many TRBV5-1 NA TGCGCCAGCAGCTTGGTTAAATTTCGGGCGGGACTCGACTACGAGCAGTACTTC CASSLVKFRAGLDYEQYF
TRBJ2-2 few TRBV4-3 NA TGCGCCAGCAGCCAAGATAGGGCTGACGGGGAGCTGTTTTTT CASSQDRADGELFF
TRBJ2-3 NA TRBV24-1 TRBD2 TGTGCCACCAGTGTCCGGACTAGCGGCACAGATACGCAGTATTTT CATSVRTSGTDTQYF
TRBJ1-2 NA TRBV20-1 NA TGCAGTGCTAGGGTGGAGCCAAGCACCTATGGCTACACCTTC CSARVEPSTYGYTF
TRBJ2-1 NA TRBV27 TRBD2 TGTGCCAGCAGTCCGGGACTAGCGGGAGGCACTGAGCAGTTCTTC CASSPGLAGGTEQFF
TRBJ1-2 few TRBV20-1 NA TGCAGTGCTAGAGATCGTCCAGAAGGGTATGGCTACACCTTC CSARDRPEGYGYTF